The 19 T cell receptor beta chains below come from one sample, sequenced in a study of CD8+ T cells in alopecia areata. Specified treatment: oral pan-JAK inhibitor, 5-10 mg twice daily. Isolated RNA was reverse transcribed into cDNA used as the sequencing template. Clones were sequenced by immunoSEQ multiplex PCR, and TCRdb holds only the in-frame ones, with some missing. Found here are roughly 180,000 clones, roughly three fifths of them singletons; the top ten hold 3% to 3.5%. This sample comprised CD4+ T cells sorted from blood, obtained at week 4, from a patient treated with tofacitinib. The receptors stem from a human donor with alopecia areata.

The chain recombines TRBV23-1 with TRBJ1-5; TRBD1 matches 9 bases. TRBV23-1 is placed among ORFs of uncertain function. CDR3 length equals 14 residues. The V and J ends lost 4 bases and 4 bases, in that order; junction bases with no gene match: 2. The CDR3 DNA follows: TGCGCCAGCAGTCGGGACAGGGATAATCAGCCCCAGCATTTT. It encodes CASSRDRDNQPQHF.

This clone was picked up a small number of times. The chain couples TRBV29-1 to TRBJ2-5; D assignment may be TRBD1 or TRBD2 (6 bases each). The V end lost 2 bases, the J end lost 5 bases, and 15 bases lay between the germline ends. This CDR3 contains 14 residues. Germline CDR1 SQVTM, CDR2 ANQGSEA. CDR3 nucleotide sequence: TGCAGCGTTGAAATCAGGGGCCGGGGGGAGACCCAGTACTTC. Amino acids: CSVEIRGRGETQYF.

The chain recombines TRBV29-1 with TRBJ1-1; the D gene is possibly TRBD1 (5 bases). Trimming stripped 7 bases from V and 0 bases from J, with 9 bases between. The CDR3 loop spans 12 amino acids. Germline V CDR1 and CDR2: SQVTM, ANQGSEA. In DNA, the CDR3 is TGCAGCGAAAAACAGGTGAACACTGAAGCTTTCTTT. Amino acids: CSEKQVNTEAFF.

This clone turned up a few times. The J gene is TRBJ2-1, the V gene TRBV4-1; 7 positions match TRBD2. This CDR3 contains 14 residues. Germline assignment: CDR1 MGHRA and CDR2 YSYEKL. V lost 4 bases, J lost 6 bases, and 6 bases stayed unmatched. The CDR3 sequence: CASSPGLRGNEQFF. In DNA, the CDR3 is TGCGCCAGCAGCCCGGGACTACGAGGCAATGAGCAGTTCTTC.

This clone occurred a few times. This chain connects TRBV23-1 to TRBJ2-7; D may be TRBD1 (6 bases). TRBV23-1 is an ORF, and what it does is uncertain. This CDR3 region has 13 residues. V lost 2 bases to trimming and J lost 3 bases, with 8 bases between them. The CDR3: CASSQGQLYEQYF. Written as DNA, the CDR3 is TGCGCCAGCAGTCAAGGACAGCTCTACGAGCAGTACTTC.

The CDR3 bases are TGTGCCAGCAGTCAGGCGACAGGGCCCGGCTACACCTTC. Translation: CASSQATGPGYTF. The J gene is TRBJ1-2, the V gene TRBV9; 7 bases are a match to TRBD1. Germline V gene data show CDR1 as SGDLS and CDR2 as YYNGEE. V lost 5 bases and J lost 8; bases outside the gene matches: 9. This CDR3 is 13 amino acids long.

V usage is TRBV29-1 and J usage is TRBJ2-5; D tentatively fits TRBD1 or TRBD2 (6 bases each). Germline lookup yields CDR1 SQVTM and CDR2 ANQGSEA. The V end lost 3 bases, the J end lost 5 bases, and 13 bases lay between the germline ends. There are 13 residues in the CDR3. Here the CDR3 DNA reads TGCAGCGTTGACCAGGGGAGGACGGAGACCCAGTACTTC. It encodes CSVDQGRTETQYF.

This clone was counted only a few times. The chain carries TRBV29-1 and TRBJ2-5; D is unclear. Germline loops: CDR1 SQVTM, CDR2 ANQGSEA. The length of the CDR3 is 13 residues. V was pared by 4 bases and J by 3 bases, with 12 bases between. The DNA for the CDR3 is TGCAGCGTTGCAGTACTTTTTAAAGAGACCCAGTACTTC. It is translated as CSVAVLFKETQYF.

This chain joins TRBV29-1 and TRBJ2-3; 7 bases fit TRBD2. Trimming at V came to 4 bases and at J to 2 bases, leaving 9 bases not matched to a gene. The CDR3 consists of 15 residues. Germline V gene lookup returns CDR1 SQVTM and CDR2 ANQGSEA. The CDR3 nucleotides are TGCAGCGTTGCCTGGGCTAGCGGAACCACAGATACGCAGTATTTT. It encodes CSVAWASGTTDTQYF.

In regard to this clone: Additional DNA sequences in this sample encode the identical CDR3. V is TRBV7-9 and J is TRBJ2-5; the D is unclear. There are 11 residues in the CDR3. Between the trimmed V and J ends, which lost 1 base and 5 bases, there was a span of 2 bases. Germline CDR1 reads SEHNR; CDR2 reads FQNEAQ (reference sequence). The CDR3 sequence is CASSLVETQYF. For the CDR3, the DNA is TGTGCCAGCAGCTTAGTGGAGACCCAGTACTTC.

The V call is TRBV28, the J call TRBJ1-6; TRBD1 agrees at 9 bases. Germline CDR1 is MDHEN and CDR2 is SYDVKM. V lost 5 bases to trimming and J lost 7 bases; unmatched junction nucleotides: 3. The CDR3 loop spans 14 amino acids. CDR3 nucleotides: TGTGCCAGCAGTGTGGACAGGGGAAATTCACCCCTCCACTTT. The encoded protein is CASSVDRGNSPLHF.

The chain carries TRBV9 and TRBJ2-3, with a possible D match to TRBD1 (7 bases). The V gene's germline CDR1 is SGDLS and CDR2 YYNGEE. V was shortened by 2 bases and J by 1 base, with 11 bases between the two germline ends. This CDR3 contains 15 residues. CDR3 DNA: TGTGCCAGCAGCGTCGGCAGGGGGGGCACAGATACGCAGTATTTT. Residues: CASSVGRGGTDTQYF.

This rearrangement joins TRBV29-1 to TRBJ2-3; the match to TRBD2 covers 9 bases. In germline, CDR1 is SQVTM, CDR2 ANQGSEA. CDR3 length: 14 residues. The CDR3 loop reads CTWRAGGITDTQYF. In DNA form, the CDR3 reads TGCACCTGGAGGGCGGGGGGGATCACAGATACGCAGTATTTT.

The CDR3 protein is CASSGGGTEAFF. DNA of the CDR3: TGTGCCAGCAGTGGGGGAGGTACTGAAGCTTTCTTT. This sequence joins TRBV2 and TRBJ1-1; D is unresolved. The CDR3 is 12 residues long. CDR1 SNHLY and CDR2 FYNNEI come from the germline V gene. The V and J ends lost 4 bases and 5 bases respectively, with 8 bases between them. Complete variable domain (other parts from reference TRBV2 and TRBJ1-1): EPEVTQTPSHQVTQMGQEVILRCVPISNHLYFYWYRQILGQKVEFLVSFYNNEISEKSEIFDDQFSVERPDGSNFTLKIRSTKLEDSAMYFCASSGGGTEAFFGQGTRLTVV.

The V and J genes are TRBV23-1 and TRBJ2-7; the match to TRBD1 covers 8 bases. TRBV23-1 is an ORF for which the function is uncertain. Unmatched junction bases numbered 14, after V lost 6 bases and J lost 7 bases. The CDR3 length is 15 residues. CDR3 amino acids: CASSTTTGGGGEQYF. In DNA, the CDR3 is TGCGCCAGCAGCACCACAACAGGGGGAGGAGGGGAGCAGTACTTC.

This clone was detected a few times. The gene calls are TRBV19 and TRBJ1-4, with 7 bases aligning to TRBD1. This CDR3 is built from 15 residues. CDR1 and CDR2 (germline): LNHDA, SQIVND (reference sequence). Trimming at V came to 6 bases and at J to 4 bases, leaving 8 bases not matched to a gene. The CDR3, as DNA: TGTGCCAGTAGCCCCGGGGGACAGCTTAATGAAAAACTGTTTTTT. It yields the protein CASSPGGQLNEKLFF. Variable domain in full (rest from reference TRBV19 and TRBJ1-4): DGGITQSPKYLFRKEGQNVTLSCEQNLNHDAMYWYRQDPGQGLRLIYYSQIVNDFQKGDIAEGYSVSREKKESFPLTVTSAQKNPTAFYLCASSPGGQLNEKLFFGSGTQLSVL.

Comment on this clone: Different DNA sequences within this sample yield the same CDR3. V gene TRBV29-1 combines with J gene TRBJ2-6; D remains unclear. V was cut by 4 bases and J by 2 bases, with 6 bases left in between. The germline gives CDR1 SQVTM, CDR2 ANQGSEA. CDR3 length: 13 amino acids. In nucleotides, the CDR3 is TGCAGCGTTGTTGGGGCTGGGGCCAACGTCCTGACTTTC. Translating it yields CSVVGAGANVLTF.

The gene calls are TRBV7-9 and TRBJ2-7; 9 bases map to TRBD1. V gave up 4 bases and J gave up 3 bases; unmatched junction bases: 4. CDR1 is SEHNR and CDR2 is FQNEAQ in the germline V gene (reference sequence). The CDR3 length is 14 residues. The CDR3 loop is CASSSWDRDYEQYF. DNA of the CDR3: TGTGCCAGCAGCTCGTGGGACAGGGACTACGAGCAGTACTTC.

This chain joins TRBV30 and TRBJ1-1; D ambiguous. In germline, CDR1 is GTSNPN, CDR2 SVGIG (reference sequence). Trimming left V 3 bases short and J 8 bases short, with 16 bases between. This CDR3 is built from 13 residues. The CDR3 protein is CAWSVRQEGEAFF. The DNA of the CDR3 is TGTGCCTGGAGCGTCCGCCAGGAGGGAGAAGCTTTCTTT. The full variable domain, in which reference TRBV30 and TRBJ1-1 provide the parts outside the CDR3, is SQTIHQWPATLVQPVGSPLSLECTVEGTSNPNLYWYRQAAGRGLQLLFYSVGIGQISSEVPQNLSASRPQDRQFILSSKKLLLSDSGFYLCAWSVRQEGEAFFGQGTRLTVV.